This T cell receptor beta chain emerged from a study of CD4+ T cells in melanoma. Sequencing was performed with immunoSEQ multiplex PCR; in TCRdb, only in-frame clones are kept and a portion is missing. The profile shows 9,000 to 10,000 clones, around 69% of them singletons. The study, taken as a whole, reports: CD8+ T cell, macrophage and B cell function reportedly correlated with neoantigen-specific CD4+ T cells.

Germline CDR1 GTSNPN, CDR2 SVGIG (reference sequence). The CDR3 spans 16 residues. With V trimmed by 3 bases and J by 8 bases, 10 bases remained unmatched. On this clone: What it binds is unknown.

Sequencing input: tumor tissue. The chain combines TRBV30 with TRBJ2-3; 14 bases align to TRBD2. This clonotype originated in a human donor with melanoma. The CDR3 bases are TGTGCCTGGAGCGCCTCGACTAGCGGGGGGGCTGTTACGCAGTATTTT. Translated, it gives CAWSASTSGGAVTQYF.